This T cell receptor (beta chain) emerged from a study of T-cell memory formation after mild COVID-19. TCRdb independently ran MiXCR on the 5' RACE reads; one entry per CDR3 protein. The data contain around 250,000 distinct CDR3 sequences, around 15% of them singletons. In this sample, this clonotype turned up a few times. Sequenced material: PBMCs or a T cell subset sorted from them (not recorded which). This receptor was taken from a man between 18 and 29 years old who had mild COVID-19 (a few samples of this study predate the infection). Cell type and time point are not known.

CDR3 coding DNA: TGCGCCAGCAGCTTGGTTCGGAGGGACACTGAAGCTTTCTTT. Its protein is CASSLVRRDTEAFF. The chain uses TRBV5-1 and TRBJ1-1; D gene unclear. In germline, CDR1 is SGHRS, CDR2 YFSETQ. Trimming removed 0 bases from V and 3 bases from J, with 9 bases in between. This CDR3 is 14 amino acids long.